The 5 T cell receptor beta chains in this list originate from one sample, sequenced in a study of cytomegalovirus exposure and HLA in healthy donors (TCRdb year 2017). Libraries were constructed by the immunoSEQ multiplex PCR assay. For the multiplex PCR, a mixture combining 60 forward primers for TCR Vbeta segments and 13 reverse primers for TCR Jbeta segments was used. In its TCRdb copy, this immuneACCESS table keeps in-frame sequences only and misses some clones. Where compared with another copy, unresolved V genes explain less than half of these, and the others have no known cause. The sample yields roughly 120,000 clones; about three fifths were counted once. The ten largest clones represent more than 8.5% of the sample. Sequencing used PBMCs. These receptors all stem from a man aged 40-55 years in good health and CMV-seropositive.

The chain recombines TRBV27 with TRBJ2-7; 8 bases map to TRBD2. The CDR3 totals 15 residues. Germline loops: CDR1 MNHEY, CDR2 SMNVEV (reference sequence). V was pared by 6 bases and J by 0 bases, with 7 bases of the junction left unmatched. The CDR3 region is CASSPLLAVSYEQYF. The CDR3 DNA reads TGTGCCAGCAGCCCTCTACTAGCGGTCTCCTACGAGCAGTACTTC.

V and J are TRBV4-2 and TRBJ2-7; maybe TRBD2 (6 bases). The CDR3 spans 16 residues. Germline V gives CDR1 LGHNA, CDR2 YNFKEQ. The ends were cut back, 0 bases at V and 2 bases at J, with 14 bases in the middle. The CDR3 spells CASSQEEARGTYEQYF. CDR3 DNA: TGTGCCAGCAGCCAAGAGGAGGCCCGGGGGACCTACGAGCAGTACTTC.

The chain joins TRBV5-4 to TRBJ2-7, with D unresolved. Trimming took 4 bases from V and 0 from J, leaving 8 bases between them. Looked up from germline, CDR1 is SGHNT and CDR2 is YYREEE (reference sequence). This CDR3 region has 13 residues. CDR3 sequence reads: CASSPPSSYEQYF. For the CDR3, the DNA is TGTGCCAGCAGCCCCCCTAGCTCCTACGAGCAGTACTTC.

This clone was seen only a few times. The CDR3 DNA is TGTGCCAGCAGCTTAAGAACTAGCGGGAGGGCCGACAATGAGCAGTTCTTC. Its protein is CASSLRTSGRADNEQFF. V and J are TRBV7-6 and TRBJ2-1, with 13 positions matching TRBD2. The germline V gene encodes CDR1 SGHVS and CDR2 FNYEAQ. Trimming took 2 bases from V and 5 from J; bases not matched to a gene: 6. The CDR3 is made up of 17 amino acids.

The V and J genes are TRBV10-2 and TRBJ2-1, with 9 bases matching TRBD1. In germline, CDR1 is WSHSY, CDR2 SAAADI. The V gene end was trimmed by 2 bases and the J gene end by 6 bases; junction bases not matched to a gene: 14. This CDR3 comprises 18 residues. CDR3: CASSEPLPRDRAVNEQFF. The CDR3 DNA reads TGCGCCAGCAGTGAGCCCCTCCCGCGGGACAGGGCCGTCAATGAGCAGTTCTTC.